This T cell receptor beta chain was captured by sequencing in a study of graft-versus-host responses after intestinal transplantation. Whole-study context: Transplants were multivisceral, liver-intestinal, or isolated intestinal.

The assay was immunoSEQ multiplex PCR, and TCRdb's table has in-frame clones only and misses some. The sample lists 90,000 to 150,000 clones; 90% to 95% were seen once. Comment on this clone: The antigen remains undetermined.

This CDR3 is 11 amino acids long. The V end was cut by 1 base, the J end by 2 bases, with 0 bases between. The germline V gene encodes CDR1 SGHDT and CDR2 YYEEEE. This sequence originates from a human donor who received an intestinal transplant. The sequences come from unstimulated CD8+ T cells sorted from spleen or lymph node cells, collected before intestinal transplant. The chain carries TRBV5-6 and TRBJ2-5; no clear D. The CDR3 region is CASSLQETQYF. The CDR3 DNA reads TGTGCCAGCAGCTTGCAAGAGACCCAGTACTTC.